The source of this TCR beta chain is a study of shared clonotypes between healthy human individuals. Study details: Three plates were used per donor for CD4 naive, three for CD4 memory, two for CD8 naive and one for CD8 memory. The study, taken as a whole, reports: Between a few donors, naive CD4 clonotypes were shared at a level of about 5%.

Naive CD8 isolation took CD45RO-negative cells positively selected for CCR7 and excluded terminally differentiated effector memory CD45RA+ cells. All the donors were Caucasian adults who lived in Nashville, Tennessee. CDR3 size: 12 residues. Germline CDR1 and CDR2: SGHNT and YYREEE (reference sequence). The V end was cut by 1 base, the J end by 9 bases, with 8 bases between. As for this clone: Its specificity is unknown.

It was about 210 ng DNA, about 30,000 T cell genomes, that sorted-subset replicate PCRs used. Clones were read by immunoSEQ multiplex PCR, and TCRdb kept only the in-frame ones, dropping some. Of about 2.1 million clones listed, over 85% are singletons. The clonotype comes from a man younger than 35 in good health. Some clones in this sample may be carry-over from other donors' samples. The specimen sequenced was naive CD8+ T cells from PBMCs. V gene TRBV5-4 combines with J gene TRBJ2-1; D remains ambiguous. The CDR3 DNA follows: TGTGCCAGCAGCTTGTCAGCGAGTGAGCAGTTCTTC. Amino acids: CASSLSASEQFF.